Each of the 9 T cell receptor beta chains below was sequenced from the same sample in a study of shared clonotypes between healthy human individuals (dated by TCRdb to about 2020). The library was built by means of the immunoSEQ multiplex PCR assay. TCRdb's version of the immuneACCESS table is confined to in-frame rearrangements and falls short of the full clone set. An unresolved V gene accounts for under half of the shortfall where checked; the remainder is of unknown origin. The sample table contains approximately 2,300,000 clones; only one count was recorded for roughly 90% of them. The top ten clonotypes cover 0.37% of the sample. Input material: naive CD4+ T cells from PBMCs. The cell subset or site label corresponds to: CD45RA+ positively selected. These receptors all stem from a man aged 18 to 35 in good health. Some clones in this sample may be carry-over from other donors' samples.

The table lists this clone with a count of one. The gene calls are TRBV7-2 and TRBJ1-4, with no clear D. Germline lookup yields CDR1 SGHTA and CDR2 FQGNSA. This CDR3 region has 14 residues. V was trimmed by 1 base and J by 8 bases, leaving 11 bases between them. Here the CDR3 DNA reads TGTGCCAGCAGCTTAGGCATACAACGAGAAAAACTGTTTTTT. It specifies CASSLGIQREKLFF.

This clone appeared once. The CDR3 DNA reads TGTGCCACCAGCAGAGACCGGACTAGCGGGAGGCGCACAGATACGCAGTATTTT. Amino acids: CATSRDRTSGRRTDTQYF. The chain is built from TRBV15 and TRBJ2-3; TRBD2 matches at 14 bases. The CDR3 spans 18 residues. Germline V lookup: CDR1 LNHNV, CDR2 YYDKDF (reference sequence). J was trimmed by 1 base and V by 0 bases; bases with no gene match: 3.

The CDR3 sequence is CASSSTRSGNTIYF. DNA for the CDR3: TGTGCCAGCAGTAGCACGCGGTCTGGAAACACCATATATTTT. The V gene is TRBV28, the J gene TRBJ1-3; the D is unclear. The CDR3 has 14 amino acids. Germline values: CDR1 MDHEN, CDR2 SYDVKM. V gave up 5 bases and J gave up 1 base, with 9 bases separating them.

This rearrangement joins TRBV7-3 to TRBJ1-1; D is ambiguous. The V gene's germline CDR1 is SGHTA and CDR2 FQGTGA. V was cut by 2 bases and J by 4 bases, with 8 bases left in between. The CDR3 is made up of 13 amino acids. The CDR3 protein is CASSLALSTEAFF. The CDR3 nucleotides are TGTGCCAGCAGCTTAGCCCTAAGCACTGAAGCTTTCTTT.

The chain has TRBV6-1 and TRBJ2-7; D ambiguous. Trimming took 10 bases from V and 3 from J, leaving 16 bases between them. Per germline, CDR1 MNHNS and CDR2 SASEGT. This CDR3 is 13 amino acids long. This chain's CDR3 is CANSDGERYEQYF. For the CDR3, the DNA is TGTGCCAACTCGGACGGAGAACGCTACGAGCAGTACTTC.

This rearrangement joins TRBV30 to TRBJ2-7, with D unclear. Looked up from germline, CDR1 is GTSNPN and CDR2 is SVGIG (reference sequence). V was clipped by 2 bases and J by 2 bases, with 10 bases between them. CDR3 size: 13 residues. CDR3 in DNA: TGTGCCTGGAGTATCGGAACCCCCTACGAGCAGTACTTC. This encodes CAWSIGTPYEQYF.

Concerning this clone itself: Other DNA sequences from this sample encode an identical CDR3 as well. This rearrangement joins TRBV2 to TRBJ2-2; D perhaps matches TRBD2 (5 bases). This CDR3 has 12 residues. Trimming shortened V by 4 bases and J by 5 bases, and 5 bases separated the two germline ends. Germline loops: CDR1 SNHLY, CDR2 FYNNEI. The CDR3 region has the DNA TGTGCCAGCAGTGGACTAACCGGGGAGCTGTTTTTT. Encoded protein: CASSGLTGELFF.

This clone was seen a single time. V is TRBV19 and J is TRBJ1-5; no definite D call. CDR1 LNHDA and CDR2 SQIVND come from the germline V gene (reference sequence). The CDR3 sequence is 16 residues long. Trimming left V 6 bases short and J 2 bases short, with 17 bases between. The CDR3: CASRERSSPGNQPQHF. CDR3 nucleotides: TGTGCCAGTAGGGAGAGGTCTTCCCCTGGCAATCAGCCCCAGCATTTT.

This clone has just a few counts. J is TRBJ1-5 and V is TRBV11-2, with D possibly TRBD1 on 6 matching bases. The germline gives CDR1 SGHAT, CDR2 FQNNGV. There are 15 residues in the CDR3. Trimming took off 2 bases at V and 0 bases at J, with 8 bases between the two ends. CDR3 in amino acids: CASSLQDSSNQPQHF. The CDR3 region has the DNA TGTGCCAGCAGCTTACAGGACAGTAGCAATCAGCCCCAGCATTTT.